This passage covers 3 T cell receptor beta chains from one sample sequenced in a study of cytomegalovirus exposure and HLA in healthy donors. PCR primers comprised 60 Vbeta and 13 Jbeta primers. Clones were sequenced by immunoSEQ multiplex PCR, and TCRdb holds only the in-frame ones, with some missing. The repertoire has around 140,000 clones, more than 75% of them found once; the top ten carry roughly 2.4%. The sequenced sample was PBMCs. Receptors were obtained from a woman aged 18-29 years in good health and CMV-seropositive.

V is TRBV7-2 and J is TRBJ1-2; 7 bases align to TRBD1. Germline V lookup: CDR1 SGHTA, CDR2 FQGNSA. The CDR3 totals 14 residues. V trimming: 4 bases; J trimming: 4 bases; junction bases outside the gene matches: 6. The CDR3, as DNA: TGTGCCAGCAGCTGGGGACAGCGATCCTATGGCTACACCTTC. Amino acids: CASSWGQRSYGYTF.

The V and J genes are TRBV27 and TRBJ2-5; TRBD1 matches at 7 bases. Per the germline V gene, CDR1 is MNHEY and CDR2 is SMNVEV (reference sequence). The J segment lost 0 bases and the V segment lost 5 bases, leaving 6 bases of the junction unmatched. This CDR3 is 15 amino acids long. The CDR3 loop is CASSPTGVYQETQYF. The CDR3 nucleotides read TGTGCCAGCAGTCCTACAGGGGTCTACCAAGAGACCCAGTACTTC.

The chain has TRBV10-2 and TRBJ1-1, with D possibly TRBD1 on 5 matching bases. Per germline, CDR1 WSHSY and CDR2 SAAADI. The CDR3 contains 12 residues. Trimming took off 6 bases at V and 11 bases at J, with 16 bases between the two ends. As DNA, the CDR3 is TGCGCCAGCAGACAGGTTTGTTTAGAGGCTTTCTTT. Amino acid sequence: CASRQVCLEAFF.